Below, 6 T cell receptor beta chains from the same sample are listed, as sequenced in a study of shared clonotypes between healthy human individuals. The assay was immunoSEQ multiplex PCR, and TCRdb's table has in-frame clones only and misses some. The table lists 1.5 million to 2.5 million clones, over 85% of them singletons, with approximately 1% in the top ten. CD45RO-negative, CCR7-selected cells formed the naive CD8 fraction, which excluded terminally differentiated effector memory CD45RA+ cells. What was sequenced was naive CD8+ T cells sorted from blood. These TCRs come from a man aged 18 to 29 in good health.

V and J are TRBV18 and TRBJ2-2; 12 bases map to TRBD1. V dropped 1 base and J dropped 6; count of bases not matched to a gene: 6. This CDR3 comprises 17 residues. Germline V gives CDR1 KGHSH, CDR2 LQKENI. The CDR3 sequence: CASSPQSGQGAPGELFF. The CDR3, as DNA: TGTGCCAGCTCACCACAATCGGGACAGGGGGCTCCCGGGGAGCTGTTTTTT.

The chain combines TRBV9 with TRBJ1-3; no clear D gene. Germline V CDR1 and CDR2: SGDLS, YYNGEE. Trimming left V 4 bases short and J 16 bases short, with 27 bases between. The CDR3 loop spans 15 amino acids. The CDR3 is CASSPLTGSGGSRYF. The CDR3 region has the DNA TGTGCCAGCAGCCCTCTAACGGGCTCCGGAGGGTCAAGGTATTTT.

The rearrangement links TRBV13 to TRBJ2-7, with a weak D call TRBD2 (6 bases). V lost 2 bases and J lost 0, with 8 bases in between. Germline V lookup: CDR1 PRHDT, CDR2 FYEKMQ (reference sequence). The CDR3 is made up of 14 amino acids. CDR3 DNA: TGTGCCAGCAGCTTACTAGCGATCTCCTACGAGCAGTACTTC. It encodes CASSLLAISYEQYF.

The genes are TRBV9 and TRBJ1-5; TRBD1 might be the D (5 bases). CDR1 and CDR2 from the germline V gene are SGDLS and YYNGEE. This CDR3 is built from 15 residues. The germline V and J ends were trimmed by 2 bases and 7 bases, with 16 bases remaining between them. This CDR3 reads CASSVDSGIGQPQHF. As DNA, the CDR3 is TGTGCCAGCAGCGTTGACTCAGGGATAGGGCAGCCCCAGCATTTT.

The chain couples TRBV2 to TRBJ2-1; 10 nucleotides line up with TRBD1. The CDR3 contains 16 residues. Germline CDR1 reads SNHLY; CDR2 reads FYNNEI. With 2 bases clipped from V and 8 bases from J, the junction kept 9 bases outside the gene matches. The chain's CDR3 is CASSEIGTGASDEQFF. The CDR3 coding sequence is TGTGCCAGCAGTGAAATAGGGACAGGGGCTTCGGATGAGCAGTTCTTC.

The rearrangement joins TRBV11-2 to TRBJ2-7, with 14 bases lining up with TRBD2. Germline-derived CDR1 and CDR2 are SGHAT and FQNNGV. The CDR3 is 17 residues long. V lost 0 bases, J lost 2 bases, and 3 bases stayed unmatched. The CDR3 is CASSLETSGGATYEQYF. In DNA form, the CDR3 reads TGTGCCAGCAGCTTAGAGACTAGCGGGGGGGCAACCTACGAGCAGTACTTC.